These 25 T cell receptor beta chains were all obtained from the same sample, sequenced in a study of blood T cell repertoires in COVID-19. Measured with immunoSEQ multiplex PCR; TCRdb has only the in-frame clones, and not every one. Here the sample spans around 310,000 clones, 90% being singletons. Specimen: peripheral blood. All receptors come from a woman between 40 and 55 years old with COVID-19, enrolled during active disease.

CDR3 bases: TGTGCCAGCAGCTTTAGCCGGGACAGTAATTCACCCCTCCACTTT. Amino acid sequence: CASSFSRDSNSPLHF. The chain recombines TRBV5-4 with TRBJ1-6; 7 nucleotides line up with TRBD1. V was clipped by 2 bases and J by 6 bases; unmatched bases: 5. CDR3 length equals 15 residues. Germline V gene data show CDR1 as SGHNT and CDR2 as YYREEE (reference sequence). Based on the CDR3 plus reference TRBV5-4 and TRBJ1-6, the full variable domain is ETGVTQSPTHLIKTRGQQVTLRCSSQSGHNTVSWYQQALGQGPQFIFQYYREEENGRGNFPPRFSGLQFPNYSSELNVNALELDDSALYLCASSFSRDSNSPLHFGNGTRLTVT.

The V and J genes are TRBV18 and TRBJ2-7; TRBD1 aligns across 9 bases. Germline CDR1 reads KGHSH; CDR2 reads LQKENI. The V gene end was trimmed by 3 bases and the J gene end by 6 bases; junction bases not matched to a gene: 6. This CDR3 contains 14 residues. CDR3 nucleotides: TGTGCCAGCTCACCGGGGACAGGGAGGTCCGAGCAGTACTTC. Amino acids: CASSPGTGRSEQYF.

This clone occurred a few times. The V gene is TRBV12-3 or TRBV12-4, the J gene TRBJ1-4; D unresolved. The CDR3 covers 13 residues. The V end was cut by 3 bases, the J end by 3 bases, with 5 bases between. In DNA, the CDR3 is TGTGCCAGCAGTTTCTACTCTAATGAAAAACTGTTTTTT. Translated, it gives CASSFYSNEKLFF.

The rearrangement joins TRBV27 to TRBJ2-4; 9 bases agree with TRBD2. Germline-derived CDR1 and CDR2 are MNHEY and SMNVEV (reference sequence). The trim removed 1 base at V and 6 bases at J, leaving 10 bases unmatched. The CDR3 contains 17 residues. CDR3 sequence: CASSLLPAGGQGNIQYF. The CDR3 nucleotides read TGTGCCAGCAGTTTATTACCAGCGGGGGGCCAAGGAAACATTCAGTACTTC.

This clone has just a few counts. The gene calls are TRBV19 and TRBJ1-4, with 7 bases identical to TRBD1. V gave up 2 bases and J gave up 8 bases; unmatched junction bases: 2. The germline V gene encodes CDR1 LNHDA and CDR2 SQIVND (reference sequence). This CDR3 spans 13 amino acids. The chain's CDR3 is CASSIRRGEKLFF. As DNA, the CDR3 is TGTGCCAGTAGTATACGCAGGGGGGAAAAACTGTTTTTT.

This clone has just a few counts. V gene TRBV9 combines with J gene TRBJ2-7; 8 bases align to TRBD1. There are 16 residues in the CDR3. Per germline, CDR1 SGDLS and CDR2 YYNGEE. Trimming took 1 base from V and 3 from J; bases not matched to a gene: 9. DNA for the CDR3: TGTGCCAGCAGCGTACGACCCACAGGGGGGTTCTACGAGCAGTACTTC. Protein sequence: CASSVRPTGGFYEQYF. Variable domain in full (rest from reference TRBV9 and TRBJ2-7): DSGVTQTPKHLITATGQRVTLRCSPRSGDLSVYWYQQSLDQGLQFLIQYYNGEERAKGNILERFSAQQFPDLHSELNLSSLELGDSALYFCASSVRPTGGFYEQYFGPGTRLTVT.

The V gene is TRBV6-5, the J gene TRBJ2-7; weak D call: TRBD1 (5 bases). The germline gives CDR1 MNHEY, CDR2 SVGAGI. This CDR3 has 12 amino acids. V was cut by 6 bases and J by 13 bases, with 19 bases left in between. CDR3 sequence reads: CASRLQPGSCYF. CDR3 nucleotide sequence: TGTGCCAGCAGATTACAACCAGGGTCGTGTTACTTC.

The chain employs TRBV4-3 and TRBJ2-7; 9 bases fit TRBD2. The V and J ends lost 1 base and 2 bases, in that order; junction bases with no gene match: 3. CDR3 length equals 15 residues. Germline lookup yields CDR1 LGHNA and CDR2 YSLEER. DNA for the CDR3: TGCGCCAGCAGCCAAGTGACTAGCGGCCCCTACGAGCAGTACTTC. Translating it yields CASSQVTSGPYEQYF.

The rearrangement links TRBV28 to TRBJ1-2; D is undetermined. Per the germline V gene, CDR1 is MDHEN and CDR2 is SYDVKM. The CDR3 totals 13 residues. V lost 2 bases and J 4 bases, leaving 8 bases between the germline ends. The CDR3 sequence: CASSLPLVYGYTF. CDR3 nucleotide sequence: TGTGCCAGCAGTTTACCTCTCGTCTATGGCTACACCTTC.

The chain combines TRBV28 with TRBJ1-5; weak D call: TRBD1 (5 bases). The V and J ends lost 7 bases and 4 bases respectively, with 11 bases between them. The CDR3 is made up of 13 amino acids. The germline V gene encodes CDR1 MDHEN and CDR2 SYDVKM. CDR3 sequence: CASKVGGNQPQHF. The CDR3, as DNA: TGTGCCAGCAAAGTGGGGGGGAATCAGCCCCAGCATTTT.

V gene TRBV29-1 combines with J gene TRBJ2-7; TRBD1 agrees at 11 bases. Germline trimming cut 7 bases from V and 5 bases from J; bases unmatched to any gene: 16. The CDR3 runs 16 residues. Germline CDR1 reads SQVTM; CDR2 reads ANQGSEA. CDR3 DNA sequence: TGCAGCGCTACCTCCCCCAGGACAGGGGGCCAGGACGAGCAGTACTTC. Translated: CSATSPRTGGQDEQYF.

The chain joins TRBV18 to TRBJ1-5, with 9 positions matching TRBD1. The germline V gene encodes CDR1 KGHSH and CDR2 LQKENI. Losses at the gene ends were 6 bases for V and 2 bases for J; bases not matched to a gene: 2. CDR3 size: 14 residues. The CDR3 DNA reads TGTGCCAGCTCTCGGGACAGGGGCAATCAGCCCCAGCATTTT. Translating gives CASSRDRGNQPQHF.

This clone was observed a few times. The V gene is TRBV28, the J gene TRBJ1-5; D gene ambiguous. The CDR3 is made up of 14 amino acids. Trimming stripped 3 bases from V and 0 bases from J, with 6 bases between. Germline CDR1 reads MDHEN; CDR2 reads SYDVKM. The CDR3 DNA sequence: TGTGCCAGCAGTTTCGGGTATAGCAATCAGCCCCAGCATTTT. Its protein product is CASSFGYSNQPQHF.

CDR3 DNA: TGTGCTAGTGAGCCGGGACTAGCGGGCGGCCAAGAGACCCAGTACTTC. This gives the protein CASEPGLAGGQETQYF. V is TRBV12-5 and J is TRBJ2-5; 12 nucleotides align to TRBD2. V was pared by 7 bases and J by 1 base, with 7 bases of the junction left unmatched. Germline V gene lookup returns CDR1 LGHNT and CDR2 FRNRAP. This CDR3 is built from 16 residues.

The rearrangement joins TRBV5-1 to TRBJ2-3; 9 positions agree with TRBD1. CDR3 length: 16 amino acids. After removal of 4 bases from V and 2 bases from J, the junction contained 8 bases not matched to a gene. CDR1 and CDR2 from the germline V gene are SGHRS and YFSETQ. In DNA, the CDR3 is TGCGCCAGCAGCCCACAGGGGGCCACCTACACAGATACGCAGTATTTT. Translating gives CASSPQGATYTDTQYF.

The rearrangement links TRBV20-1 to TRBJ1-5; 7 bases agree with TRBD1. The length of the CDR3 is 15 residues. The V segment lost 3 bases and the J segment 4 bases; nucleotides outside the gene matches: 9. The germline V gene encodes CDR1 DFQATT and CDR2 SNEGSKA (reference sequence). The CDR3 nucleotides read TGCAGTGCTAGTACCAGGGGGACCGTTAATCAGCCCCAGCATTTT. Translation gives CSASTRGTVNQPQHF.

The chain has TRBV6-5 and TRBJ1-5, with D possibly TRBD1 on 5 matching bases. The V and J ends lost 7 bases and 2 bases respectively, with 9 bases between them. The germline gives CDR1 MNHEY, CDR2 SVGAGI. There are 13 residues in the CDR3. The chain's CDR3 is CASTPGGNQPQHF. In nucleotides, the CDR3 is TGTGCCAGCACTCCGGGGGGCAATCAGCCCCAGCATTTT.

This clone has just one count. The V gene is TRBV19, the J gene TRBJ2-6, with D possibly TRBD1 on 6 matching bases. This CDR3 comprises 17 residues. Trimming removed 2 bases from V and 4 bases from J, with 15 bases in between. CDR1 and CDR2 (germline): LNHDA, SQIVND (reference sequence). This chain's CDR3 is CASSIRVLGAGANVLTF. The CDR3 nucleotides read TGTGCCAGTAGTATAAGGGTCCTGGGGGCAGGGGCCAACGTCCTGACTTTC.

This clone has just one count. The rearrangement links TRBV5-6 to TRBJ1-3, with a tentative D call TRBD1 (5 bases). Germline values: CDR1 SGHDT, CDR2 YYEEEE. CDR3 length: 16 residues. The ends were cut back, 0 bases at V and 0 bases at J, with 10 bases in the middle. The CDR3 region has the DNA TGTGCCAGCAGCTTGGGACAGTTGATCTCTGGAAACACCATATATTTT. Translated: CASSLGQLISGNTIYF. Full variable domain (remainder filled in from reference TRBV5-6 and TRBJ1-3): DAGVTQSPTHLIKTRGQQVTLRCSPKSGHDTVSWYQQALGQGPQFIFQYYEEEERQRGNFPDRFSGHQFPNYSSELNVNALLLGDSALYLCASSLGQLISGNTIYFGEGSWLTVV.

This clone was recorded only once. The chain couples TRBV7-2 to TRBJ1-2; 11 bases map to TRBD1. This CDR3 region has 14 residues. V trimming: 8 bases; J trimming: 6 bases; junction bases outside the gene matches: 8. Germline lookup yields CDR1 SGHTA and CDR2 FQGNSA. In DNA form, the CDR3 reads TGTGCCAGCTCACCGGACAGGGGGCGGCATGGCTACACCTTC. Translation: CASSPDRGRHGYTF.

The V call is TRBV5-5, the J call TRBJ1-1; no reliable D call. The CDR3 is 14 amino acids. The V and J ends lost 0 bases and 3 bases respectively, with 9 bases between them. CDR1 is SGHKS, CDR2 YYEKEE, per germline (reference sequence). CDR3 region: CASSLAPRDTEAFF. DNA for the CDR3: TGTGCCAGCAGCTTGGCCCCCCGGGACACTGAAGCTTTCTTT. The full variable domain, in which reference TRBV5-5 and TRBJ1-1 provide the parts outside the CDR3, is DAGVTQSPTHLIKTRGQQVTLRCSPISGHKSVSWYQQVLGQGPQFIFQYYEKEERGRGNFPDRFSARQFPNYSSELNVNALLLGDSALYLCASSLAPRDTEAFFGQGTRLTVV.

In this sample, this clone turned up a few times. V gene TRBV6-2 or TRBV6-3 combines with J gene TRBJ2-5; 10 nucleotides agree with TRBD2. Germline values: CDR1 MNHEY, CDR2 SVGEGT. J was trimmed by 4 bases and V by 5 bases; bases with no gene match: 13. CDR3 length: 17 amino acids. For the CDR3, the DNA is TGTGCCAGCAGTCCACTTTTAGCGGGAGGCCTTCCAGAGACCCAGTACTTC. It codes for CASSPLLAGGLPETQYF.

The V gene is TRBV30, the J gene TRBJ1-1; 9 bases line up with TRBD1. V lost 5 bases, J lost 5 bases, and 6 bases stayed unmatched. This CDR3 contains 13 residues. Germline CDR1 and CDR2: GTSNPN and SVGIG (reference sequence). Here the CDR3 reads CAWGIGTGTEAFF. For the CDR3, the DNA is TGTGCCTGGGGAATTGGGACAGGGACTGAAGCTTTCTTT. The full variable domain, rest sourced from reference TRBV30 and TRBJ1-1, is SQTIHQWPATLVQPVGSPLSLECTVEGTSNPNLYWYRQAAGRGLQLLFYSVGIGQISSEVPQNLSASRPQDRQFILSSKKLLLSDSGFYLCAWGIGTGTEAFFGQGTRLTVV.

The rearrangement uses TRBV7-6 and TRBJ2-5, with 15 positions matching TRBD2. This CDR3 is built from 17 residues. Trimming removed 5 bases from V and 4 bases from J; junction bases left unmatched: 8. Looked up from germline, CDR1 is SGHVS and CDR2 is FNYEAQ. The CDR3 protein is CASSILPGLAGGETQYF. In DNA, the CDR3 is TGTGCCAGCAGCATACTACCGGGACTAGCGGGAGGAGAGACCCAGTACTTC.

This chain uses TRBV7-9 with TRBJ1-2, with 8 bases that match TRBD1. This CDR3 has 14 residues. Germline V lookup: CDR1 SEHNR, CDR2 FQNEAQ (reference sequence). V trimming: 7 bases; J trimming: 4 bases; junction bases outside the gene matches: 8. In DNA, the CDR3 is TGTGCCAGCATCTCAGGACAGGGTGTCTATGGCTACACCTTC. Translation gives CASISGQGVYGYTF.